Presented here are 23 T cell receptor beta chains from one specimen sequenced in a study of cytotoxic CD8 clonotypes in ibrutinib-treated CLL. Data came from immunoSEQ multiplex PCR; TCRdb stores just in-frame clones and leaves some out. The sample holds about 120,000 clones, approximately 58% seen once. The sample here was PBMCs, taken after 24 months of ibrutinib treatment. These TCRs come from a human donor with chronic lymphocytic leukemia.

The chain couples TRBV13 to TRBJ1-2; 7 bases fit TRBD1. Germline trimming cut 5 bases from V and 7 bases from J; bases unmatched to any gene: 7. The CDR3 is made up of 13 amino acids. Germline V gene sequence: CDR1 PRHDT, CDR2 FYEKMQ (reference sequence). The CDR3, as DNA: TGTGCCAGCAGCCTACAGGGGCCGGTTGGCTACACCTTC. Translating it yields CASSLQGPVGYTF. Full variable domain (rest looked up from reference TRBV13 and TRBJ1-2): AAGVIQSPRHLIKEKRETATLKCYPIPRHDTVYWYQQGPGQDPQFLISFYEKMQSDKGSIPDRFSAQQFSDYHSELNMSSLELGDSALYFCASSLQGPVGYTFGSGTRLTVV.

This rearrangement joins TRBV7-6 to TRBJ2-3; D is possibly TRBD1 or TRBD2 (6 bases each). V shed 3 bases and J shed 5 bases, with 9 bases lying between them. In germline, CDR1 is SGHVS, CDR2 FNYEAQ. The CDR3 runs 13 residues. CDR3 residues: CASSLGGEDTQYF. In nucleotides, the CDR3 is TGTGCCAGCAGCTTGGGGGGCGAAGATACGCAGTATTTT.

This clone was detected only once. The chain recombines TRBV6-5 with TRBJ1-2; maybe TRBD1 (5 bases). Trimming cost V 7 bases and J 0 bases, with 12 bases left between them. Germline CDR1 and CDR2: MNHEY and SVGAGI. CDR3 size: 14 residues. The CDR3 DNA reads as TGTGCCAGCACTGGACAAAAAGCTAACTATGGCTACACCTTC. It translates to CASTGQKANYGYTF.

This clone has a handful of counts. The chain carries TRBV19 and TRBJ2-5; possible D gene TRBD1, 5 bases. CDR3 size: 12 residues. Trimming removed 9 bases at V and 3 bases at J, with 11 bases between. The germline V gene encodes CDR1 LNHDA and CDR2 SQIVND (reference sequence). In DNA, the CDR3 is TGTGCCAGCAGAAGCAGGGAAGAGACCCAGTACTTC. It encodes CASRSREETQYF. Together with reference TRBV19 and TRBJ2-5, the CDR3 gives the full variable domain: DGGITQSPKYLFRKEGQNVTLSCEQNLNHDAMYWYRQDPGQGLRLIYYSQIVNDFQKGDIAEGYSVSREKKESFPLTVTSAQKNPTAFYLCASRSREETQYFGPGTRLLVL.

This clone was observed a single time. This chain links TRBV9 with TRBJ2-5; 7 bases fit TRBD2. This CDR3 is built from 14 residues. CDR1 is SGDLS, CDR2 YYNGEE, per germline. V was pared by 3 bases and J by 3 bases, with 5 bases of the junction left unmatched. CDR3 sequence (DNA): TGTGCCAGCAGCGATCTGGCGGGGGAAGAGACCCAGTACTTC. As protein: CASSDLAGEETQYF.

The chain is built from TRBV7-9 and TRBJ2-5; D gene uncertain. The CDR3 covers 14 residues. V shed 0 bases and J shed 4 bases, with 9 bases lying between them. The germline gives CDR1 SEHNR, CDR2 FQNEAQ (reference sequence). The CDR3 region has the DNA TGTGCCAGCAGCTTAGCAGGTCGGACAGAGACCCAGTACTTC. Amino acid sequence: CASSLAGRTETQYF.

The genes are TRBV7-9 and TRBJ2-3; unclear D gene. The V gene's germline CDR1 is SEHNR and CDR2 FQNEAQ (reference sequence). Trimming shortened V by 0 bases and J by 2 bases, and 9 bases separated the two germline ends. This CDR3 spans 15 amino acids. The CDR3 DNA follows: TGTGCCAGCAGCTTAGCCAAGGGCTCCACAGATACGCAGTATTTT. It specifies CASSLAKGSTDTQYF.

The chain employs TRBV5-4 and TRBJ1-2; no firm D call. The V gene's germline CDR1 is SGHNT and CDR2 YYREEE (reference sequence). Deletions cut 4 bases from V and 4 bases from J, with 14 bases between. This CDR3 has 14 residues. The DNA for the CDR3 is TGTGCCAGCAGCCCTGATGTAGACGGCTATGGCTACACCTTC. Translated, it gives CASSPDVDGYGYTF.

The J gene is TRBJ2-1, the V gene TRBV20-1; tentatively, D is TRBD1 or TRBD2 (5 bases each). CDR3 length: 11 residues. V lost 5 bases and J 9 bases, leaving 11 bases between the germline ends. Germline assignment: CDR1 DFQATT and CDR2 SNEGSKA (reference sequence). CDR3 bases: TGCAGTGCTTCCCTGGGGGTTGAGCAGTTCTTC. Its protein is CSASLGVEQFF.

V is TRBV7-2 and J is TRBJ2-1; 11 positions match TRBD2. The V and J ends lost 0 bases and 3 bases, in that order; junction bases with no gene match: 1. CDR1 is SGHTA and CDR2 is FQGNSA in the germline V gene. The length of the CDR3 is 16 residues. The CDR3 region is CASSLAGTSGYNEQFF. The CDR3 bases are TGTGCCAGCAGCTTAGCCGGGACTAGCGGCTACAATGAGCAGTTCTTC.

This chain joins TRBV15 and TRBJ2-1, with D uncertain. This CDR3 contains 14 residues. Trimming took 1 base from V and 9 from J, leaving 13 bases between them. Germline-derived CDR1 and CDR2 are LNHNV and YYDKDF (reference sequence). The DNA for the CDR3 is TGTGCCACCAGCAGAGCGTCGACCCAGACTGAGCAGTTCTTC. Protein sequence: CATSRASTQTEQFF. Using reference TRBV15 and TRBJ2-1 for the parts outside the CDR3, the full variable domain is DAMVIQNPRYQVTQFGKPVTLSCSQTLNHNVMYWYQQKSSQAPKLLFHYYDKDFNNEADTPDNFQSRRPNTSFCFLDIRSPGLGDTAMYLCATSRASTQTEQFFGPGTRLTVL.

This clone was detected once. The gene calls are TRBV7-3 and TRBJ2-2; 7 nucleotides line up with TRBD1. The CDR3 extends over 15 amino acids. J was trimmed by 2 bases and V by 5 bases; bases with no gene match: 5. The germline gives CDR1 SGHTA, CDR2 FQGTGA. CDR3 amino acids: CASSTGQTNTGELFF. CDR3 nucleotides: TGTGCCAGCAGCACGGGACAGACAAACACCGGGGAGCTGTTTTTT.

The J gene is TRBJ1-1, the V gene TRBV30; maybe TRBD1 (5 bases). CDR1 is GTSNPN and CDR2 is SVGIG in the germline V gene (reference sequence). CDR3 length: 13 residues. Trimming removed 3 bases from V and 1 base from J, with 9 bases in between. The CDR3, as DNA: TGTGCCTGGAGCAAGGGGCCGAACACTGAAGCTTTCTTT. This translates into CAWSKGPNTEAFF.

The gene calls are TRBV19 and TRBJ2-7; 8 bases align to TRBD1. V lost 6 bases to trimming and J lost 4 bases; unmatched junction nucleotides: 8. Germline V gives CDR1 LNHDA, CDR2 SQIVND (reference sequence). The CDR3 totals 14 residues. Here the CDR3 reads CASRVGTGPYEQYF. The CDR3 nucleotides read TGTGCCAGTAGGGTCGGGACAGGACCATACGAGCAGTACTTC.

The CDR3 spells CASSEGTGTYNEQFF. The CDR3 DNA sequence: TGTGCCAGCAGTGAGGGGACAGGCACTTACAATGAGCAGTTCTTC. The gene calls are TRBV2 and TRBJ2-1; 8 bases align to TRBD1. This CDR3 contains 15 residues. Trimming removed 3 bases from V and 4 bases from J; junction bases left unmatched: 5. Looked up from germline, CDR1 is SNHLY and CDR2 is FYNNEI.

The genes are TRBV5-1 and TRBJ2-7; no firm D call. Germline CDR1 and CDR2: SGHRS and YFSETQ. The CDR3 has 15 amino acids. V dropped 3 bases and J dropped 7 bases, with 20 bases sitting between them. The CDR3: CASSWFDSSNGEQYF. CDR3 sequence (DNA): TGCGCCAGCAGCTGGTTCGACTCTAGTAATGGGGAGCAGTACTTC.

The chain recombines TRBV30 with TRBJ2-5; D unclear. Trimming left V 4 bases short and J 5 bases short, with 11 bases between. Germline loops: CDR1 GTSNPN, CDR2 SVGIG (reference sequence). The CDR3 is 12 amino acids. DNA of the CDR3: TGTGCCTGGACTCGGCCATCTGAGACCCAGTACTTC. Protein product: CAWTRPSETQYF.

This clone was seen more than once but under ten times. This same CDR3 is encoded by further DNA sequences in the sample. The V call is TRBV7-8, the J call TRBJ2-6; D is unclear. The CDR3 runs to 15 residues. Deletions cut 1 base from V and 4 bases from J, with 8 bases between. CDR1 is SGHVS and CDR2 is FQNEAQ in the germline V gene. The CDR3 region is CASSLGALGANVLTF. Here the CDR3 DNA reads TGTGCCAGCAGCTTAGGGGCTCTCGGGGCCAACGTCCTGACTTTC. Full variable domain (remainder filled in from reference TRBV7-8 and TRBJ2-6): GAGVSQSPRYKVAKRGQDVALRCDPISGHVSLFWYQQALGQGPEFLTYFQNEAQLDKSGLPSDRFFAERPEGSVSTLKIQRTQQEDSAVYLCASSLGALGANVLTFGAGSRLTVL.

The V and J genes are TRBV7-2 and TRBJ2-5; 9 nucleotides agree with TRBD2. The CDR3 consists of 17 residues. After removal of 1 base from V and 2 bases from J, the junction contained 8 bases not matched to a gene. Germline CDR1 is SGHTA and CDR2 is FQGNSA. CDR3 in amino acids: CASSLDGGGAEQETQYF. The CDR3 DNA follows: TGTGCCAGCAGCTTAGATGGCGGGGGGGCCGAGCAAGAGACCCAGTACTTC.

The gene calls are TRBV11-2 and TRBJ2-7, with D possibly TRBD2 on 5 matching bases. Looked up from germline, CDR1 is SGHAT and CDR2 is FQNNGV. V dropped 0 bases and J dropped 7 bases, with 10 bases sitting between them. CDR3 length: 13 amino acids. The CDR3 reads CASSLEGSGEQYF. DNA of the CDR3: TGTGCCAGCAGCTTAGAGGGATCGGGAGAGCAGTACTTC.

This clone showed up just a few times. The rearrangement joins TRBV28 to TRBJ1-2, with a tentative D call TRBD1 (5 bases). Germline V gene sequence: CDR1 MDHEN, CDR2 SYDVKM. The CDR3 contains 15 residues. V was clipped by 5 bases and J by 7 bases, with 20 bases between them. Here the CDR3 reads CASSPPSGAVAGYTF. The CDR3, as DNA: TGTGCCAGCAGTCCACCGAGCGGGGCGGTGGCTGGCTACACCTTC.

The V and J genes are TRBV5-1 and TRBJ2-3, with 16 bases matching TRBD2. This CDR3 has 18 residues. CDR1 and CDR2 from the germline V gene are SGHRS and YFSETQ. Trimming took 3 bases from V and 0 from J; bases not matched to a gene: 4. This CDR3 is CASSYGTSGGASTDTQYF. The CDR3, as DNA: TGCGCCAGCAGCTACGGGACTAGCGGGGGGGCCAGCACAGATACGCAGTATTTT. Drawing the rest from reference TRBV5-1 and TRBJ2-3, the complete variable domain is KAGVTQTPRYLIKTRGQQVTLSCSPISGHRSVSWYQQTPGQGLQFLFEYFSETQRNKGNFPGRFSGRQFSNSRSEMNVSTLELGDSALYLCASSYGTSGGASTDTQYFGPGTRLTVL.

This clone appeared once. The chain links TRBV4-1 to TRBJ1-6; possibly TRBD1 for D (5 bases). With 5 bases removed from V and 7 bases from J, the gap between germline ends came to 15 bases. CDR3 length: 15 amino acids. Per germline, CDR1 MGHRA and CDR2 YSYEKL. CDR3 sequence (DNA): TGCGCCAGCAGCTCCCGGGGCCCGGGGAATTCACCCCTCCACTTT. This encodes CASSSRGPGNSPLHF.